This entry lists 10 T cell receptor beta chains sequenced from one sample in a study of PD-1 blockade in classical Hodgkin lymphoma (dated by TCRdb to the early 2020s). Interpreted using the paper, the time point label stands for: cycle 2 day 1 (C2D1) of nivolumab. Every trial patient had relapsed after autologous stem cell transplantation, and cohorts A, B and C differed in prior brentuximab vedotin exposure. The library was made by the immunoSEQ multiplex PCR assay. Not all clones reach the TCRdb copy of this immuneACCESS table, which keeps in-frame sequences only. Checked studies attribute under half of the gap to unresolved V genes and leave the rest unexplained. For this sample there are roughly 35,000 clones; roughly 88% appear just once. The biggest ten clones account for 7.7% of the sample. This material consisted of peripheral blood mononuclear cells (PBMCs), taken before the second cycle of nivolumab. These receptors came from a human donor with classical Hodgkin lymphoma.

The chain has TRBV5-6 and TRBJ1-1; D uncertain. The CDR3 runs to 14 residues. V dropped 6 bases and J dropped 5 bases, with 17 bases sitting between them. In germline, CDR1 is SGHDT, CDR2 YYEEEE. CDR3 sequence (DNA): TGTGCCAGCATGGTTTATAGTGGAGTGACTGAAGCTTTCTTT. As protein: CASMVYSGVTEAFF.

V is TRBV19 and J is TRBJ1-5, with D unresolved. Deletions cut 3 bases from V and 4 bases from J, with 4 bases between. The CDR3 totals 12 residues. The germline V gene has CDR1 LNHDA and CDR2 SQIVND (reference sequence). CDR3 loop: CASSISNQPQHF. CDR3 in DNA: TGTGCCAGTAGTATCTCTAATCAGCCCCAGCATTTT.

The genes are TRBV7-9 and TRBJ1-5, with TRBD1 as a possible D gene (6 bases). Trimming cost V 5 bases and J 4 bases, with 15 bases left between them. The CDR3 totals 15 residues. From germline, CDR1 is SEHNR and CDR2 FQNEAQ (reference sequence). DNA of the CDR3: TGTGCCAGCAGCACAAGTGGGGGGCTGAATCAGCCCCAGCATTTT. Its protein is CASSTSGGLNQPQHF.

This chain links TRBV25-1 with TRBJ2-7; 8 nucleotides match TRBD1. In germline, CDR1 is MGHDK, CDR2 SYGVNS. This CDR3 has 16 amino acids. Trimming cost V 5 bases and J 3 bases; bases outside gene matches: 12. CDR3 DNA sequence: TGTGCCAGCAGTTCAACAGGGGGTTCAGGGAACTACGAGCAGTACTTC. Translation gives CASSSTGGSGNYEQYF.

This chain joins TRBV5-6 and TRBJ1-1; no reliable D call. CDR3 length: 10 amino acids. The germline CDR1 and CDR2 sequences are SGHDT and YYEEEE. The V and J ends lost 1 base and 11 bases respectively, with 6 bases between them. Written as DNA, the CDR3 is TGTGCCAGCAGCTTGATGGACGCTTTCTTT. It yields the protein CASSLMDAFF.

This chain connects TRBV5-1 to TRBJ2-7; the D gene is possibly TRBD1 (5 bases). The length of the CDR3 is 15 residues. Germline V gene data show CDR1 as SGHRS and CDR2 as YFSETQ. Trimming took 1 base from V and 2 from J, leaving 13 bases between them. The CDR3 DNA reads TGCGCCAGCAGCTTGATACAGGCCAAACCCTACGAGCAGTACTTC. Translating it yields CASSLIQAKPYEQYF. The full variable domain, in which reference TRBV5-1 and TRBJ2-7 provide the parts outside the CDR3, is KAGVTQTPRYLIKTRGQQVTLSCSPISGHRSVSWYQQTPGQGLQFLFEYFSETQRNKGNFPGRFSGRQFSNSRSEMNVSTLELGDSALYLCASSLIQAKPYEQYFGPGTRLTVT.

The chain is built from TRBV9 and TRBJ2-2, with D maybe TRBD2 (6 bases). The CDR3 spans 16 residues. V was trimmed by 1 base and J by 4 bases, leaving 14 bases between them. Per germline, CDR1 SGDLS and CDR2 YYNGEE. The CDR3 DNA is TGTGCCAGCAGCGTATTCCGGCTGGGGGGCACCGGGGAGCTGTTTTTT. Residues: CASSVFRLGGTGELFF.

The chain carries TRBV11-2 and TRBJ2-7; weak D call: TRBD2 (6 bases). Germline V gives CDR1 SGHAT, CDR2 FQNNGV. This CDR3 comprises 13 residues. V lost 0 bases and J 5 bases, leaving 8 bases between the germline ends. In nucleotides, the CDR3 is TGTGCCAGCAGCTTAGAGGCGGGACACGAGCAGTACTTC. Translating it yields CASSLEAGHEQYF.

A few counts support this clone. The CDR3 DNA is TGTGCCAGCAGCTTAACGGGACACCTTGATATGAATCAGCCCCAGCATTTT. It yields the protein CASSLTGHLDMNQPQHF. The rearrangement joins TRBV5-6 to TRBJ1-5; D is perhaps TRBD1 (6 bases). Trimming stripped 2 bases from V and 4 bases from J, with 19 bases between. The CDR3 has 17 amino acids. CDR1 SGHDT and CDR2 YYEEEE come from the germline V gene.

J is TRBJ2-2 and V is TRBV6-6; D remains unclear. The ends were cut back, 6 bases at V and 2 bases at J, with 16 bases in the middle. This CDR3 region has 16 residues. Germline lookup yields CDR1 MNHNY and CDR2 SVGAGI (reference sequence). The CDR3 region is CASSYEQPHNTGELFF. The CDR3 bases are TGTGCCAGCAGCTACGAGCAGCCCCACAACACCGGGGAGCTGTTTTTT.